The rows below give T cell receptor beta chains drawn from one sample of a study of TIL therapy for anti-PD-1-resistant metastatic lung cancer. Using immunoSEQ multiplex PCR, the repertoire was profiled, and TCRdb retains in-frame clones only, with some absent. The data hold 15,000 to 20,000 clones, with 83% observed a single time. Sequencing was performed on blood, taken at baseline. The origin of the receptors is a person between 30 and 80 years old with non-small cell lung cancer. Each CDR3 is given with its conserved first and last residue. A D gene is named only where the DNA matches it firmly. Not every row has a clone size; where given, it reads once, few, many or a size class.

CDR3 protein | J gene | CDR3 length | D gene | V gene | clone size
CASSLTPGKGEKLFF | TRBJ1-4 | 15 | - | TRBV7-3 | -
CASSEPGGTPGGYTF | TRBJ1-2 | 15 | - | TRBV25-1 | -
CASSQPPTENYGYTF | TRBJ1-2 | 15 | - | TRBV4-1 | -
CASSEFRDSYNEQFF | TRBJ2-1 | 15 | TRBD1 | TRBV19 | few
CASSSDGLVNEKLFF | TRBJ1-4 | 15 | - | TRBV7-2 | few
CTSSQFGTPSGGTKNIQYF | TRBJ2-4 | 19 | - | TRBV1 | -
CASSPTGGRDYGYTF | TRBJ1-2 | 15 | - | TRBV7-2 | -
CASSLDGPYEQYF | TRBJ2-7 | 13 | - | TRBV7-9 | -
CASSPGQIYNEQFF | TRBJ2-1 | 14 | - | TRBV7-3 | -
CASSLGQGDSYEQYF | TRBJ2-7 | 15 | TRBD1 | TRBV7-6 | -
CASSLEMGQGRSPLHF | TRBJ1-6 | 16 | - | TRBV11-2 | -
CASSLARAGRASPLHF | TRBJ1-6 | 16 | - | TRBV7-9 | -
CASSQDRGSRPQGYTF | TRBJ1-2 | 16 | - | TRBV4-3 | few